This TCR beta chain was recovered during a study of PD-L1 blockade in urothelial cancer. Across the whole study: After treatment start, blood was analyzed at 3 weeks (second dose) and at 6 weeks. A median of approximately 140,000 T cells was found in the blood samples.

Assay used: immunoSEQ multiplex PCR; TCRdb lists only in-frame clones, some missing. The sample holds over 100,000 clones, approximately 90% seen once. Time point here: peripheral blood 6 weeks after treatment start. All patients handed over anywhere from 1 to 8 samples, pretreatment and on-treatment. V was cut by 4 bases and J by 2 bases, with 11 bases left in between. Germline CDR1 SEHNR, CDR2 FQNEAQ (reference sequence). This CDR3 spans 14 amino acids. The receptor was isolated from a man aged 55-75 years with urothelial cancer. The chain has TRBV7-9 and TRBJ1-2; no clear D. Here the sequenced sample was PBMCs, taken around atezolizumab (anti-PD-L1) treatment. In DNA, the CDR3 is TGTGCCAGCAGCTCGAGCGGCGGGAACTATGGCTACACCTTC. Its translation: CASSSSGGNYGYTF.